In this sample, the clone carrying this T cell receptor (beta chain) turned up many times. Its antigen is unidentified. V shed 1 base and J shed 2 bases, with 6 bases lying between them. Looked up from germline, CDR1 is MGHRA and CDR2 is YSYEKL. The CDR3 has 13 residues. The entry originates in a study of T cell repertoires in cytomegalovirus infection. TCRdb used MiXCR to reprocess the reads, holding one entry per CDR3 protein. The sample holds about 83,000 distinct CDR3 sequences, 25% to 35% seen once. Whole-study results and caveats: Predominance within the ex vivo response was attributable to HLA-C-restricted CMV-specific TCR beta clonotypes.

The chain links TRBV4-1 to TRBJ2-7; the D is unclear. The specimen was CD8+ T cells from cultured PBMCs, collected from culture after CMV antigen stimulation. The clonotype originates from a human donor in good health (CMV status not recorded). Some clones in this sample may be carry-over from other donors' samples. For the CDR3, the DNA is TGCGCCAGCAGCCAAGTACTAACCTACGAGCAGTACTTC. Its translation: CASSQVLTYEQYF.